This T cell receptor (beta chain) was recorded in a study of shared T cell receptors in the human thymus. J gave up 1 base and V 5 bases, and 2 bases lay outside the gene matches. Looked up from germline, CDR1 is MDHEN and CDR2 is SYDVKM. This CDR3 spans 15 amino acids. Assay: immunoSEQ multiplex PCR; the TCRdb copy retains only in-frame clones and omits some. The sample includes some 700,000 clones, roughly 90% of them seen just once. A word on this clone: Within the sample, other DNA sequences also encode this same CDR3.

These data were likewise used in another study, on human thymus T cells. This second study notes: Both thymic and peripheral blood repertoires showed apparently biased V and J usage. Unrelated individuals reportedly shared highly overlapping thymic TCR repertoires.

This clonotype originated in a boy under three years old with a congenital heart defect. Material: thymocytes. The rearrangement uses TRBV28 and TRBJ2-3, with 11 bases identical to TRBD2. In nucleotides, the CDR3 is TGTGCCAGCAGTCTACTAGCGGGAGGCACAGATACGCAGTATTTT. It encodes CASSLLAGGTDTQYF.